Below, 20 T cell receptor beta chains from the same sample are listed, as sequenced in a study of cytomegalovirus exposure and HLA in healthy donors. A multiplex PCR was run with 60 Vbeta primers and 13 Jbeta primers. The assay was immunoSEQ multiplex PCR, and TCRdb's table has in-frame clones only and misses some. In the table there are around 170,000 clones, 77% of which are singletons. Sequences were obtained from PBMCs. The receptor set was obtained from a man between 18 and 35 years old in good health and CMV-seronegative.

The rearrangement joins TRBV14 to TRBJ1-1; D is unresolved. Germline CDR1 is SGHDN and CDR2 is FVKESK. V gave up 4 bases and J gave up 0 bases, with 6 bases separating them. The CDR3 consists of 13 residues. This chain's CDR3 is CASSRGMNTEAFF. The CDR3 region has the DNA TGTGCCAGCAGCCGAGGGATGAACACTGAAGCTTTCTTT. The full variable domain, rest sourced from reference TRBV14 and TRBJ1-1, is EAGVTQFPSHSVIEKGQTVTLRCDPISGHDNLYWYRRVMGKEIKFLLHFVKESKQDESGMPNNRFLAERTGGTYSTLKVQPAELEDSGVYFCASSRGMNTEAFFGQGTRLTVV.

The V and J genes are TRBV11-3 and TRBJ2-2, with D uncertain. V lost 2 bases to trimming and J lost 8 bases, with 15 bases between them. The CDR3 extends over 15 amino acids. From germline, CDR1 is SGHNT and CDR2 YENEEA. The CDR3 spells CASSLSMWPPGELFF. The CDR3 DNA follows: TGTGCCAGCAGCTTAAGTATGTGGCCCCCAGGGGAGCTGTTTTTT.

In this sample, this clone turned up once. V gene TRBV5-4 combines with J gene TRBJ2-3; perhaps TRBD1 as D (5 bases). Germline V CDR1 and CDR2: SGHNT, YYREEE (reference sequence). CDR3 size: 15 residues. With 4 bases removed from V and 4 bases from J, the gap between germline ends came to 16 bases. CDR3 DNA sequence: TGTGCCAGCAGCCAGGGCGCGTTCGTACCAGATACGCAGTATTTT. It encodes CASSQGAFVPDTQYF.

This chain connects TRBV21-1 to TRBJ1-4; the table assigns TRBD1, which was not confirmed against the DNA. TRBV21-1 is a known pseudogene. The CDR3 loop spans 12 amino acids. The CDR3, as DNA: TGTGCCAGCAGCAAAACAAGGGGGAAACTGTTTTTT. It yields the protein CASSKTRGKLFF.

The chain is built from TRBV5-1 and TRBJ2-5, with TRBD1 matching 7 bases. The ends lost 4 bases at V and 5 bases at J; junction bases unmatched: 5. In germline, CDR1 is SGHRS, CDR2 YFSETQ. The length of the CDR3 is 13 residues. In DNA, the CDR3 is TGCGCCAGCAGCGTGACAGGGTTCGAGACCCAGTACTTC. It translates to CASSVTGFETQYF.

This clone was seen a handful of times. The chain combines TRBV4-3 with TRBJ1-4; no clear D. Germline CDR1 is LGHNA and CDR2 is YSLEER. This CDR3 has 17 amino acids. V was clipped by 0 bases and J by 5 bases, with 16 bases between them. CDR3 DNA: TGCGCCAGCAGCCAAGATTTCTTCCGGGGAAACAATGAAAAACTGTTTTTT. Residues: CASSQDFFRGNNEKLFF.

CDR3 DNA sequence: TGTGCCAGCAGCCTGACTAGCTACGAGACCCAGTACTTC. This codes for CASSLTSYETQYF. This chain joins TRBV11-2 and TRBJ2-5; TRBD2 matches 7 bases. Germline CDR1 and CDR2: SGHAT and FQNNGV. V shed 5 bases and J 5 bases; nucleotides not matched to a gene: 5. The CDR3 runs 13 residues.

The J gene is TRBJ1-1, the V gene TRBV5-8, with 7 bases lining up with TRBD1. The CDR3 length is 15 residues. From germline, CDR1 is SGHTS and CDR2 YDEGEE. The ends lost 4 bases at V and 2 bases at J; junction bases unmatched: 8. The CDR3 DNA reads TGTGCCAGCAGCCCGGGACAGCACCCCAACACTGAAGCTTTCTTT. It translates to CASSPGQHPNTEAFF.

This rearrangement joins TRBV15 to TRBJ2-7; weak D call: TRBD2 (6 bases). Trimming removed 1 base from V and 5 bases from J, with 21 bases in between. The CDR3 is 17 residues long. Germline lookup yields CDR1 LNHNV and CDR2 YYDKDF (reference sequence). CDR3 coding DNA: TGTGCCACCAGCAGAGGTAGGGCGACCGGGAGCTTCGACGAGCAGTACTTC. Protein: CATSRGRATGSFDEQYF.

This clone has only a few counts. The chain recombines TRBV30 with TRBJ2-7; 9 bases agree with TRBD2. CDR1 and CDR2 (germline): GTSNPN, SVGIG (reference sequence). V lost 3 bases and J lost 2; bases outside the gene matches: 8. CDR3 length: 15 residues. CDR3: CAWRAGLAGTYEQYF. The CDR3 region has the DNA TGTGCCTGGAGAGCGGGACTAGCAGGGACCTACGAGCAGTACTTC.

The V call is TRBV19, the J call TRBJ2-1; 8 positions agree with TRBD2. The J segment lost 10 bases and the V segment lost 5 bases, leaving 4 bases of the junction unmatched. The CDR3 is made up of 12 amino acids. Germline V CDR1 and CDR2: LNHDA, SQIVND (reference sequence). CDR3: CASSPRGGEQFF. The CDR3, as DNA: TGTGCCAGTAGTCCACGGGGGGGAGAGCAGTTCTTC.

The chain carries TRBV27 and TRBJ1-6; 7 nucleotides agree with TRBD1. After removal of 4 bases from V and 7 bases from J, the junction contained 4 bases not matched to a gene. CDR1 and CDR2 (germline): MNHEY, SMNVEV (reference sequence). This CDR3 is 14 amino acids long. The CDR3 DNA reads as TGTGCCAGCAGTTGGGGACAGTCCAATTCACCCCTCCACTTT. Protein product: CASSWGQSNSPLHF.

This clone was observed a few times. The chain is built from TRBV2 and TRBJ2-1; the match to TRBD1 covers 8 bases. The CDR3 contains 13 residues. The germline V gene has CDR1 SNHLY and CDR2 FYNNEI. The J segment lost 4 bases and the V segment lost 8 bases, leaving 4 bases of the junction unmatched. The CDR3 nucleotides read TGTGCCAGCGCGGGACAGGCTTACAATGAGCAGTTCTTC. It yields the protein CASAGQAYNEQFF.

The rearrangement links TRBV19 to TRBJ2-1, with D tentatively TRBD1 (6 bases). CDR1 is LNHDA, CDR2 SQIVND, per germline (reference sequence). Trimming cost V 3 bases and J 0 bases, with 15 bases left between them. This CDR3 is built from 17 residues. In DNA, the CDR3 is TGTGCCAGTAGTATGAGGGGGTCACTGAGCTCCTACAATGAGCAGTTCTTC. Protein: CASSMRGSLSSYNEQFF.

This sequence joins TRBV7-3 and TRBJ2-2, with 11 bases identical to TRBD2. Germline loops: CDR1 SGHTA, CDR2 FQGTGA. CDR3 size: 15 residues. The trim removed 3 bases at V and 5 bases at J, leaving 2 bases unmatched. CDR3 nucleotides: TGTGCCAGCAGCTTTCCTAGCGGGAGGACCGGGGAGCTGTTTTTT. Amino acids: CASSFPSGRTGELFF.

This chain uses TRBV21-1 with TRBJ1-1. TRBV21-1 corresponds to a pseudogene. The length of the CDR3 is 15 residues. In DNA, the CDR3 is TGTGCCAGCAGCGCCGGAGGGCCTGGAGGCACTGAAGCTTTCTTT. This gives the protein CASSAGGPGGTEAFF.

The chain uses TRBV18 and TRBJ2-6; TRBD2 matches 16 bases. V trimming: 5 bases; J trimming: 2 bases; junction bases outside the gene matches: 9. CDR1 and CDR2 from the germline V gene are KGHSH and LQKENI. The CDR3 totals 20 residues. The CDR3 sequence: CASSSLGTSGGATGANVLTF. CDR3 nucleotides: TGTGCCAGCTCATCTCTCGGGACTAGCGGGGGGGCCACTGGGGCCAACGTCCTGACTTTC. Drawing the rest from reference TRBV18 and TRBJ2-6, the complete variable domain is NAGVMQNPRHLVRRRGQEARLRCSPMKGHSHVYWYRQLPEEGLKFMVYLQKENIIDESGMPKERFSAEFPKEGPSILRIQQVVRGDSAAYFCASSSLGTSGGATGANVLTFGAGSRLTVL.

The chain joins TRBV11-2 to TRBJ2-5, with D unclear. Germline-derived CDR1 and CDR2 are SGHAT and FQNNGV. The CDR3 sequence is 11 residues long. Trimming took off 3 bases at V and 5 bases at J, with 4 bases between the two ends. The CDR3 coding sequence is TGTGCCAGCAGCTTCATTGAGACCCAGTACTTC. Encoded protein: CASSFIETQYF.

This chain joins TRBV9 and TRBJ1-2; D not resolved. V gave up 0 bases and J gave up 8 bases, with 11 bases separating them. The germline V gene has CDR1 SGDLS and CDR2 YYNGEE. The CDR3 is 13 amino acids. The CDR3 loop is CASSVGGSGGYTF. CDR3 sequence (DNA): TGTGCCAGCAGCGTAGGGGGATCGGGAGGCTACACCTTC.

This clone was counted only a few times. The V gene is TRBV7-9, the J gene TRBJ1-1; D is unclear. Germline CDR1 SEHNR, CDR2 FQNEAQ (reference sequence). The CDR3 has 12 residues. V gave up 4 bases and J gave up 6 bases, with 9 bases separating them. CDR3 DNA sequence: TGTGCCAGCAGCTCCCCCTTGTCTGAAGCTTTCTTT. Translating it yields CASSSPLSEAFF.